Listed here are 25 T cell receptor beta chains from one sample, sequenced in a study of T cell responses to AZD1222 COVID-19 vaccine (dated by TCRdb to the early 2020s). The library was generated by the immunoSEQ multiplex PCR assay. This is the immuneACCESS table as TCRdb keeps it, with only in-frame sequences that have V and J called. A part of the clones is gone; compared with another copy, unresolved V genes explain less than half, and the rest is unexplained. This sample lists around 110,000 clones; roughly 87% were detected once. Approximately 8.2% of the sample is in the top ten clones. Reading the label with the study, this specimen's time point is: about 28 days (+/-7) after the second vaccine dose. The sample in question was peripheral blood, obtained 28 days after the second AZD1222 dose. These receptors all come from an adult who received the AZD1222 COVID-19 vaccine.

For the CDR3, the DNA is TGTGCCAGCACTCCAGGGTTTAGCACAATCTACGAGCAGTACTTC. Translating gives CASTPGFSTIYEQYF. This chain uses TRBV2 with TRBJ2-7; the D gene is possibly TRBD1 (5 bases). The germline V gene encodes CDR1 SNHLY and CDR2 FYNNEI. V gave up 7 bases and J gave up 3 bases, with 19 bases separating them. This CDR3 is built from 15 residues.

This clone came up once. V gene TRBV10-3 combines with J gene TRBJ1-6, with D possibly matching TRBD1 (5 bases). This CDR3 is 17 amino acids long. CDR1 and CDR2 from the germline V gene are ENHRY and SYGVKD. Trimming took 6 bases from V and 4 from J, leaving 19 bases between them. The CDR3 loop is CAISPGAANQYNSPLHF. The CDR3 DNA is TGTGCCATCAGCCCCGGGGCCGCGAACCAATATAATTCACCCCTCCACTTT.

CDR3 sequence reads: CASGFGPAGGSPLHF. For the CDR3, the DNA is TGTGCCAGCGGATTCGGACCCGCGGGGGGTTCACCCCTCCACTTT. The chain employs TRBV6-5 and TRBJ1-6, with D maybe TRBD1 (5 bases). The CDR3 totals 15 residues. Trimming removed 8 bases at V and 9 bases at J, with 20 bases between. Germline lookup yields CDR1 MNHEY and CDR2 SVGAGI.

This clone was found once. The rearrangement uses TRBV6-4 and TRBJ2-5; 8 bases fit TRBD1. Trimming removed 0 bases from V and 4 bases from J; junction bases left unmatched: 7. The CDR3 is made up of 16 amino acids. Per germline, CDR1 MRHNA and CDR2 SNTAGT. The CDR3 coding sequence is TGTGCCAGCAGTGACTCAAGGCAGGGGGCGGGAGAGACCCAGTACTTC. The encoded protein is CASSDSRQGAGETQYF.

J is TRBJ1-2 and V is TRBV12-3 or TRBV12-4; no clear D gene. This CDR3 has 13 amino acids. With 6 bases removed from V and 2 bases from J, the gap between germline ends came to 10 bases. This CDR3 reads CASSLDRNYGYTF. As DNA, the CDR3 is TGTGCCAGCAGCCTAGATCGGAACTATGGCTACACCTTC.

V and J are TRBV4-3 and TRBJ2-7, with D perhaps TRBD1 (6 bases). Trimming took off 0 bases at V and 4 bases at J, with 16 bases between the two ends. The germline V gene has CDR1 LGHNA and CDR2 YSLEER. This CDR3 spans 16 amino acids. The CDR3 loop reads CASSQDPKTGLYEQYF. CDR3 in DNA: TGCGCCAGCAGCCAAGATCCCAAGACAGGCCTATACGAGCAGTACTTC.

The chain combines TRBV5-1 with TRBJ2-2; no reliable D call. Trimming removed 6 bases from V and 7 bases from J, with 16 bases in between. Germline V gene data show CDR1 as SGHRS and CDR2 as YFSETQ. This CDR3 contains 14 residues. The CDR3 region is CASTLPSKVGELFF. For the CDR3, the DNA is TGCGCCAGCACCCTCCCCTCTAAAGTCGGGGAGCTGTTTTTT. The variable domain in full, with the rest retrieved from reference TRBV5-1 and TRBJ2-2, is KAGVTQTPRYLIKTRGQQVTLSCSPISGHRSVSWYQQTPGQGLQFLFEYFSETQRNKGNFPGRFSGRQFSNSRSEMNVSTLELGDSALYLCASTLPSKVGELFFGEGSRLTVL.

V usage is TRBV7-9 and J usage is TRBJ1-4, with TRBD1 as a possible D gene (6 bases). Per germline, CDR1 SEHNR and CDR2 FQNEAQ (reference sequence). CDR3 size: 15 residues. Trimming took 5 bases from V and 7 from J, leaving 17 bases between them. For the CDR3, the DNA is TGTGCCAGCAGCAGGTACAGGGATAACGGTGAAAAACTGTTTTTT. Its protein product is CASSRYRDNGEKLFF.

CDR3 sequence: CASSFSLGQEANYGYTF. The CDR3 region has the DNA TGTGCCAGCAGCTTTAGTTTAGGGCAGGAGGCTAACTATGGCTACACCTTC. The rearrangement joins TRBV5-6 to TRBJ1-2; D remains unclear. There are 17 residues in the CDR3. V was shortened by 2 bases and J by 0 bases, with 17 bases between the two germline ends. Germline V gene data show CDR1 as SGHDT and CDR2 as YYEEEE.

This chain joins TRBV6-5 and TRBJ1-5; TRBD1 matches at 7 bases. From germline, CDR1 is MNHEY and CDR2 SVGAGI. CDR3 length: 13 residues. The J segment lost 4 bases and the V segment lost 7 bases, leaving 4 bases of the junction unmatched. The CDR3 spells CASTQGGNQPQHF. The CDR3 DNA is TGTGCCAGCACCCAGGGGGGTAATCAGCCCCAGCATTTT.

This rearrangement joins TRBV29-1 to TRBJ1-2; no clear D. This CDR3 is 14 amino acids long. Trimming removed 3 bases from V and 7 bases from J, with 18 bases in between. Germline CDR1 is SQVTM and CDR2 is ANQGSEA. CDR3 protein: CSVEESMELSGYTF. As DNA, the CDR3 is TGCAGCGTTGAGGAGAGCATGGAGCTTTCTGGCTACACCTTC.

With regard to this clone: This sample also contains other DNA sequences that code for the same CDR3. This rearrangement joins TRBV29-1 to TRBJ1-1; D call uncertain. The CDR3 is 9 amino acids. Germline V gives CDR1 SQVTM, CDR2 ANQGSEA. The V end lost 7 bases, the J end lost 3 bases, and 3 bases lay between the germline ends. The CDR3 loop reads CSGDTEAFF. The CDR3 bases are TGCAGCGGGGACACTGAAGCTTTCTTT.

The chain has TRBV3-1 (or the pseudogene TRBV3-2) and TRBJ1-2; 8 bases are a match to TRBD1. V trimming: 0 bases; J trimming: 3 bases; junction bases outside the gene matches: 0. The V gene's germline CDR1 is LGHDT and CDR2 YNNKEL (reference sequence). The CDR3 is 14 amino acids. Here the CDR3 reads CASSQEDRDYGYTF. DNA of the CDR3: TGTGCCAGCAGCCAAGAGGACAGGGACTATGGCTACACCTTC.

The rearrangement uses TRBV5-6 and TRBJ1-1; 10 bases match TRBD1. The CDR3 totals 14 residues. CDR1 is SGHDT and CDR2 is YYEEEE in the germline V gene. Trimming cost V 3 bases and J 5 bases; bases outside gene matches: 4. The CDR3 nucleotides are TGTGCCAGCAGCTGGGGACAGGGGTGGACTGAAGCTTTCTTT. Protein: CASSWGQGWTEAFF.

The chain recombines TRBV24-1 with TRBJ1-6; 7 bases agree with TRBD1. Trimming removed 5 bases from V and 7 bases from J; junction bases left unmatched: 1. Germline loops: CDR1 KGHDR, CDR2 SFDVKD. The CDR3 runs 13 residues. The CDR3, as DNA: TGTGCCACCAGTGGGACAGGAAATTCACCCCTCCACTTT. It is translated as CATSGTGNSPLHF.

The chain has TRBV6-5 and TRBJ2-7, with TRBD2 matching 7 bases. This CDR3 has 14 residues. V trimming: 4 bases; J trimming: 6 bases; junction bases outside the gene matches: 9. Looked up from germline, CDR1 is MNHEY and CDR2 is SVGAGI. CDR3 DNA sequence: TGTGCCAGCAGTTGGGCCAGGGAGGGATTCGAGCAGTACTTC. Amino acids: CASSWAREGFEQYF.

This chain connects TRBV7-9 to TRBJ1-4, with D possibly being TRBD1 (5 bases). Germline values: CDR1 SEHNR, CDR2 FQNEAQ (reference sequence). The CDR3 is 15 residues long. Between the trimmed V and J ends, which lost 6 bases and 3 bases, there was a span of 14 bases. The CDR3 protein is CASSPRGASNEKLFF. In DNA, the CDR3 is TGTGCCAGCAGTCCTAGGGGCGCCTCTAATGAAAAACTGTTTTTT.

This rearrangement joins TRBV6-5 to TRBJ2-7; 7 positions agree with TRBD1. The ends lost 6 bases at V and 3 bases at J; junction bases unmatched: 5. This CDR3 region has 13 residues. CDR1 is MNHEY and CDR2 is SVGAGI in the germline V gene. CDR3 DNA sequence: TGTGCCAGCAGGTACGCAGGGGGCTACGAGCAGTACTTC. Its protein product is CASRYAGGYEQYF.

The chain combines TRBV13 with TRBJ2-5, with D possibly being TRBD1 (6 bases). Germline loops: CDR1 PRHDT, CDR2 FYEKMQ (reference sequence). The CDR3 contains 16 residues. Trimming removed 5 bases from V and 5 bases from J, with 21 bases in between. The CDR3, as DNA: TGTGCCAGCAGCCTGTCTAACCGACAGGTATCGGAGACCCAGTACTTC. Protein product: CASSLSNRQVSETQYF.

This clone appeared once. V and J are TRBV15 and TRBJ1-6; the D is unclear. The germline V gene encodes CDR1 LNHNV and CDR2 YYDKDF (reference sequence). Trimming removed 0 bases at V and 6 bases at J, with 12 bases between. This CDR3 comprises 16 residues. For the CDR3, the DNA is TGTGCCACCAGCAGAGATCGCGTCCAGACTAATTCACCCCTCCACTTT. It translates to CATSRDRVQTNSPLHF.

This chain connects TRBV7-8 to TRBJ1-2; 10 positions agree with TRBD1. The CDR3 extends over 17 amino acids. Germline CDR1 reads SGHVS; CDR2 reads FQNEAQ. V shed 5 bases, J shed 1 base, and the junction held 10 bases outside the gene matches. The CDR3 DNA sequence: TGTGCCAGCAGCCCAGACAGGGGGCGCAGGTTTAACTATGGCTACACCTTC. Translating gives CASSPDRGRRFNYGYTF.

This clone was seen just once. The chain has TRBV25-1 and TRBJ2-3; the match to TRBD1 covers 7 bases. From germline, CDR1 is MGHDK and CDR2 SYGVNS. The CDR3 extends over 13 amino acids. Trimming cost V 6 bases and J 4 bases; bases outside gene matches: 4. The CDR3 protein is CASSLGQPDTQYF. As DNA, the CDR3 is TGTGCCAGCAGCCTGGGACAGCCAGATACGCAGTATTTT.

The V and J genes are TRBV5-5 and TRBJ1-5; 8 nucleotides line up with TRBD1. The CDR3 spans 14 residues. Germline loops: CDR1 SGHKS, CDR2 YYEKEE (reference sequence). The J segment lost 3 bases and the V segment lost 4 bases, leaving 3 bases of the junction unmatched. CDR3 bases: TGTGCCAGCAGCCGGGACAGGACCAATCAGCCCCAGCATTTT. Amino acids: CASSRDRTNQPQHF.

The rearrangement links TRBV27 to TRBJ2-1; TRBD2 agrees at 8 bases. Germline V gene sequence: CDR1 MNHEY, CDR2 SMNVEV (reference sequence). The trim removed 7 bases at V and 2 bases at J, leaving 4 bases unmatched. The CDR3 spans 14 residues. CDR3 sequence: CASTSGGPYNEQFF. The DNA of the CDR3 is TGTGCCAGCACCAGCGGGGGTCCCTACAATGAGCAGTTCTTC.

This clone was observed once. The V and J genes are TRBV5-4 and TRBJ2-5; TRBD2 might be the D (5 bases). V lost 0 bases and J 5 bases, leaving 14 bases between the germline ends. From germline, CDR1 is SGHNT and CDR2 YYREEE (reference sequence). This CDR3 is built from 15 residues. Here the CDR3 DNA reads TGTGCCAGCAGCTTGGAAGACCCCCGCGGGGAGACCCAGTACTTC. Translated, it gives CASSLEDPRGETQYF.